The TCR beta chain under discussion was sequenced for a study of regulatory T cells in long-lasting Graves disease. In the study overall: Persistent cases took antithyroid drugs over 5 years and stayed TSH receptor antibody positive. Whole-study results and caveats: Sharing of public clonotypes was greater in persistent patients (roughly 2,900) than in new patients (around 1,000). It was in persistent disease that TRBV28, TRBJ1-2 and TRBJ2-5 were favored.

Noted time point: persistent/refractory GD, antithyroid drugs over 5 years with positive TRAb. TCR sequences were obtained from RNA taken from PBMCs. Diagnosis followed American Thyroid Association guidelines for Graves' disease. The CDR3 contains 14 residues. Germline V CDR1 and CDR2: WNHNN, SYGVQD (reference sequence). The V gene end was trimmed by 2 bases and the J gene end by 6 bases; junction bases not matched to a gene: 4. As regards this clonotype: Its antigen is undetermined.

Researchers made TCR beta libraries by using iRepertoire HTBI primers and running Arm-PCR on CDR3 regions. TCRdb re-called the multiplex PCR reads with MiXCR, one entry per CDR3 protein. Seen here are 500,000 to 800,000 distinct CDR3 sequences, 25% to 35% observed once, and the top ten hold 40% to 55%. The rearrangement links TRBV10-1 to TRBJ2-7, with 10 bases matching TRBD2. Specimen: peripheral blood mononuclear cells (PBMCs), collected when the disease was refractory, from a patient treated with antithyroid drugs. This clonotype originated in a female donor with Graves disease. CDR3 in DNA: TGCGCCAGCAGTGAGGTTCGGACTAGCGGCGAGCAGTACTTC. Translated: CASSEVRTSGEQYF.